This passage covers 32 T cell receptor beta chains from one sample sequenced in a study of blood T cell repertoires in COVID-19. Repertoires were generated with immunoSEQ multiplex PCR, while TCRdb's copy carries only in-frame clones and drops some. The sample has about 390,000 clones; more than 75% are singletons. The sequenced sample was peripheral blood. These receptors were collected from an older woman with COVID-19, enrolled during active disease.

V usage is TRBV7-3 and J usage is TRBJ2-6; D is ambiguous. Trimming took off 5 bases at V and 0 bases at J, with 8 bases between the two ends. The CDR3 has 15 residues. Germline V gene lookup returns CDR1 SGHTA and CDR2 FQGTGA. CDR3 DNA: TGTGCCAGCAGCCTCACAGCCTCTGGGGCCAACGTCCTGACTTTC. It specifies CASSLTASGANVLTF.

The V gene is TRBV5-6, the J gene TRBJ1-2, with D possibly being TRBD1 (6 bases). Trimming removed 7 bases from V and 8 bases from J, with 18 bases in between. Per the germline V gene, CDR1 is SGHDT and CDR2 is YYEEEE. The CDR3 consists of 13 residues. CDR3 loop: CASGGWGNDGYTF. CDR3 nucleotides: TGTGCCAGCGGGGGCTGGGGGAATGACGGCTACACCTTC.

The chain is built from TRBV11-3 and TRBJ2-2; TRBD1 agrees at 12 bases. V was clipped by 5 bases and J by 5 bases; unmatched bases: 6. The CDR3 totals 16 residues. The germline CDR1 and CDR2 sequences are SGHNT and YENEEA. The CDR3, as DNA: TGTGCCAGCAGCGCGGGGACAGGGGGCGCGACCGGGGAGCTGTTTTTT. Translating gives CASSAGTGGATGELFF.

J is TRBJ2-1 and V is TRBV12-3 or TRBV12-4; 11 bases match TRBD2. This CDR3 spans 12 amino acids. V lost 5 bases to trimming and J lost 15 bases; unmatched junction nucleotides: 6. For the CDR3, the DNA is TGTGCCAGCAGTATTCTAGCGGGGGGTAGGTTCTTC. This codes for CASSILAGGRFF.

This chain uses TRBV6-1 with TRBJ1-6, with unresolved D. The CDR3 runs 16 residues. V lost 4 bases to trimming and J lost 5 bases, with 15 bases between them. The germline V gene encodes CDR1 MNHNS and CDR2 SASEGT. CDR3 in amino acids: CASSATRWVNNSPLHF. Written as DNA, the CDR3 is TGTGCCAGCAGTGCGACCAGGTGGGTGAATAATTCACCCCTCCACTTT.

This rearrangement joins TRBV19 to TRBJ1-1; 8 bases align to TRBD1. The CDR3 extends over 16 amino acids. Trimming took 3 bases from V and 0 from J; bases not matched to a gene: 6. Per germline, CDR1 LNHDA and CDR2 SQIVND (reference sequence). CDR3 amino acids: CASSIQGQALNTEAFF. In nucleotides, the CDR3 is TGTGCCAGTAGTATTCAGGGACAGGCTTTGAACACTGAAGCTTTCTTT.

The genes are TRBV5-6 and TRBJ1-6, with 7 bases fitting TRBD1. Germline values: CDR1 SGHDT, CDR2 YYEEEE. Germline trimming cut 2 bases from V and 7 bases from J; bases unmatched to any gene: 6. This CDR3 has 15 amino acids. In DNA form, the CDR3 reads TGTGCCAGCAGCTTCTTCCGGGACAGAAATTCACCCCTCCACTTT. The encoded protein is CASSFFRDRNSPLHF.

The DNA of the CDR3 is TGTGCCAGCAGCTTGACTCTAGCGGGGGAGCAGTTCTTC. It encodes CASSLTLAGEQFF. The gene calls are TRBV7-2 and TRBJ2-1; 9 nucleotides align to TRBD2. This CDR3 region has 13 residues. Germline assignment: CDR1 SGHTA and CDR2 FQGNSA. The V segment lost 3 bases and the J segment 10 bases; nucleotides outside the gene matches: 4.

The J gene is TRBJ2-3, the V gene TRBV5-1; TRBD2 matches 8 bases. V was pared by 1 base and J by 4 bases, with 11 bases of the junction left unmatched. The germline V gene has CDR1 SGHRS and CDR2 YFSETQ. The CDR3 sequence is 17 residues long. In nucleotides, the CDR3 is TGCGCCAGCAGCTTGTCATTCGGCGGGGGGACCTCAGATACGCAGTATTTT. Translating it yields CASSLSFGGGTSDTQYF.

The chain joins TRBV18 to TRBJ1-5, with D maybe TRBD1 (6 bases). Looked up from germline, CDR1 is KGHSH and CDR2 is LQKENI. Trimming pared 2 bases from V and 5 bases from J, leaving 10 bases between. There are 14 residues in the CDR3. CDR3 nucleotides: TGTGCCAGCTCACCAGTCAAGGGGGATCAGCCCCAGCATTTT. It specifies CASSPVKGDQPQHF.

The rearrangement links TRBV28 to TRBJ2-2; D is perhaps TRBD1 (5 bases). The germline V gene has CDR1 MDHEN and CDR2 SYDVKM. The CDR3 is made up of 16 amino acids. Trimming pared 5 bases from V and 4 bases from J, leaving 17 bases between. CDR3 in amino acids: CASSPSQGSGTGELFF. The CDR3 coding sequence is TGTGCCAGCAGTCCATCCCAGGGAAGTGGCACCGGGGAGCTGTTTTTT.

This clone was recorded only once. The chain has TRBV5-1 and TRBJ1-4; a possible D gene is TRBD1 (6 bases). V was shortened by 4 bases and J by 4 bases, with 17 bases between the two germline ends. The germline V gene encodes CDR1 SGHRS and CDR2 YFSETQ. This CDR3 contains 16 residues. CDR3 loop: CASSLVPGQINEKLFF. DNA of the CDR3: TGCGCCAGCAGCCTCGTTCCGGGACAAATTAATGAAAAACTGTTTTTT.

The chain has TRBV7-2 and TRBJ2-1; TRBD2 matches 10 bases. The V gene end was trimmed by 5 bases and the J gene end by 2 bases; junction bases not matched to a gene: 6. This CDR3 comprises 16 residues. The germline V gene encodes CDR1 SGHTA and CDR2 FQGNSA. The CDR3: CASSATLAGAYNEQFF. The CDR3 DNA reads TGTGCCAGCAGCGCCACCCTAGCGGGGGCCTACAATGAGCAGTTCTTC.

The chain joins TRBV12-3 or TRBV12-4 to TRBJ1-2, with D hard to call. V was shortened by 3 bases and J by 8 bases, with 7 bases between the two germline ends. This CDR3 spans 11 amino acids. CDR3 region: CASSFGEGYTF. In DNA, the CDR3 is TGTGCCAGCAGTTTCGGGGAAGGCTACACCTTC.

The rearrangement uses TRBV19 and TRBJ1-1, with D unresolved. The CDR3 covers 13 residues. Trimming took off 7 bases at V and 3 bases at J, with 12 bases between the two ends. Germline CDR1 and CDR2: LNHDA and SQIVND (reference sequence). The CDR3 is CASTPGRHTEAFF. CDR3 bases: TGTGCCAGTACCCCTGGGAGGCACACTGAAGCTTTCTTT.

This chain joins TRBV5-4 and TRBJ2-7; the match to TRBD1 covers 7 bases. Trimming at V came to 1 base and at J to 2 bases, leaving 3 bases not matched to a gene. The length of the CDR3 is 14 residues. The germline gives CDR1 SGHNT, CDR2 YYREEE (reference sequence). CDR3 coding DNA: TGTGCCAGCAGCTTGAGGGACAGTCCCTACGAGCAGTACTTC. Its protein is CASSLRDSPYEQYF. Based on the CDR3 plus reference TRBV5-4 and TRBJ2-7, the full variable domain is ETGVTQSPTHLIKTRGQQVTLRCSSQSGHNTVSWYQQALGQGPQFIFQYYREEENGRGNFPPRFSGLQFPNYSSELNVNALELDDSALYLCASSLRDSPYEQYFGPGTRLTVT.

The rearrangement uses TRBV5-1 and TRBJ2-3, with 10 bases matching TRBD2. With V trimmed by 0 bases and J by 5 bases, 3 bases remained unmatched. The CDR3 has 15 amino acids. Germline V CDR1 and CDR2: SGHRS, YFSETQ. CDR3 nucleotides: TGCGCCAGCAGCTTGGCCCTAGCGGGGGAAGATACGCAGTATTTT. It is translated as CASSLALAGEDTQYF. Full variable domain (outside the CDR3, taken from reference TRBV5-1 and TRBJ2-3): KAGVTQTPRYLIKTRGQQVTLSCSPISGHRSVSWYQQTPGQGLQFLFEYFSETQRNKGNFPGRFSGRQFSNSRSEMNVSTLELGDSALYLCASSLALAGEDTQYFGPGTRLTVL.

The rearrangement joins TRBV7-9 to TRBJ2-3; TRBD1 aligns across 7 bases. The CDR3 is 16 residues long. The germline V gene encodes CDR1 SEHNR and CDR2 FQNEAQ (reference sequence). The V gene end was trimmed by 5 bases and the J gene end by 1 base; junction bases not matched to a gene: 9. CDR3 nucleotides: TGTGCCAGCAGCCAATGGACAGGTTCGGGCACAGATACGCAGTATTTT. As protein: CASSQWTGSGTDTQYF.

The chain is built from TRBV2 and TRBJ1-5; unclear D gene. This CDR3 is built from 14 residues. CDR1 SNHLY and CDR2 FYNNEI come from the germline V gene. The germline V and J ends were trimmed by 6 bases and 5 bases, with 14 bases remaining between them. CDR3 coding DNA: TGTGCCAGCAGCCTTTCGGGTTGGGATCAGCCCCAGCATTTT. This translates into CASSLSGWDQPQHF.

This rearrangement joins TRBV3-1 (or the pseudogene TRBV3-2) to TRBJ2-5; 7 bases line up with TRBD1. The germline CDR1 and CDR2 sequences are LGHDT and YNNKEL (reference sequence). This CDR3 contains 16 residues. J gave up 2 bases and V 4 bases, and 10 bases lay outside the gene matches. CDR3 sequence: CASSRTGTASQETQYF. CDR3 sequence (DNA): TGTGCCAGCAGCCGGACCGGGACAGCTTCTCAAGAGACCCAGTACTTC.

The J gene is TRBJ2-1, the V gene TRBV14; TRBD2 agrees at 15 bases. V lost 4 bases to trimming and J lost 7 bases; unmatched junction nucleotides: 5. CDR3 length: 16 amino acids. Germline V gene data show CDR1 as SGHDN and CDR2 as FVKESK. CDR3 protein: CASSLGLAGGQNEQFF. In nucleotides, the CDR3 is TGTGCCAGCAGCCTCGGACTAGCGGGGGGGCAGAATGAGCAGTTCTTC.

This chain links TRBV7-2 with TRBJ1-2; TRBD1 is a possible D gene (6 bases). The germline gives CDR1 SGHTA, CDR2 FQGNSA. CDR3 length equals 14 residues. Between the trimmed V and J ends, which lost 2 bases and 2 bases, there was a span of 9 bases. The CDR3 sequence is CASSLQGQNYGYTF. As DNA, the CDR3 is TGTGCCAGCAGCTTACAGGGGCAGAACTATGGCTACACCTTC.

The CDR3 here is CASSRSGTIYGYTF. CDR3 sequence (DNA): TGTGCCAGCAGTCGTTCCGGGACAATCTATGGCTACACCTTC. V and J are TRBV6-5 and TRBJ1-2, with D possibly TRBD1 on 6 matching bases. V gave up 5 bases and J gave up 4 bases, with 14 bases separating them. Germline loops: CDR1 MNHEY, CDR2 SVGAGI. The CDR3 totals 14 residues.

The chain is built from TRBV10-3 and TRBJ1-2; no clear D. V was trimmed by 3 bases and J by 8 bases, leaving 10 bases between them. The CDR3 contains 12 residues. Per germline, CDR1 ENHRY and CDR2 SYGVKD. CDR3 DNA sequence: TGTGCCATCAGTGACACGGGTGGAGGCTACACCTTC. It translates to CAISDTGGGYTF.

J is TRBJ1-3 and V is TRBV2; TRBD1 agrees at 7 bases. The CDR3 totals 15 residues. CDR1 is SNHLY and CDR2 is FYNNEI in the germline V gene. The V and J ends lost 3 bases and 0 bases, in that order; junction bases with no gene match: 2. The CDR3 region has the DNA TGTGCCAGCAGTGATGGGACAGCCTCTGGAAACACCATATATTTT. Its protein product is CASSDGTASGNTIYF.

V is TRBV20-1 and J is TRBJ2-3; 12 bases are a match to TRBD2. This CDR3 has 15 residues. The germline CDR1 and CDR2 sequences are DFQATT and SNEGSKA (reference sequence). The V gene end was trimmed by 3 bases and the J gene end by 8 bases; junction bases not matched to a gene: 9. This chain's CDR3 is CSASLPSGGAGTQYF. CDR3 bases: TGCAGTGCTAGTCTCCCTAGCGGGGGGGCGGGTACGCAGTATTTT.

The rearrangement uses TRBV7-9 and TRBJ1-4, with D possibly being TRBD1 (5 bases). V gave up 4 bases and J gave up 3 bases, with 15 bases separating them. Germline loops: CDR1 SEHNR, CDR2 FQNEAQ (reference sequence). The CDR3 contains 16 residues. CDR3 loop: CASSSQSGLPNEKLFF. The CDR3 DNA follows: TGTGCCAGCAGCTCACAATCAGGGTTGCCTAATGAAAAACTGTTTTTT.

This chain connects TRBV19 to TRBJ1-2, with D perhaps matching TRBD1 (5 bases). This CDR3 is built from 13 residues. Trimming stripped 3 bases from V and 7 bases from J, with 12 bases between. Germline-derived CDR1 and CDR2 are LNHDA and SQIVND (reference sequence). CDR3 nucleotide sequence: TGTGCCAGTAGTATCTGGTCCGGGGGTGGCTACACCTTC. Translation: CASSIWSGGGYTF.

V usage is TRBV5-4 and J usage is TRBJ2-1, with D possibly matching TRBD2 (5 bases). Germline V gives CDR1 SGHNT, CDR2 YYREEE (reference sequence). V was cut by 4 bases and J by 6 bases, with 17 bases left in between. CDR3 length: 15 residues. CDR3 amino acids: CASSGMAGKANEQFF. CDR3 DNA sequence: TGTGCCAGCAGCGGGATGGCGGGTAAAGCCAATGAGCAGTTCTTC. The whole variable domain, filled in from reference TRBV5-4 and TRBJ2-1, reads ETGVTQSPTHLIKTRGQQVTLRCSSQSGHNTVSWYQQALGQGPQFIFQYYREEENGRGNFPPRFSGLQFPNYSSELNVNALELDDSALYLCASSGMAGKANEQFFGPGTRLTVL.

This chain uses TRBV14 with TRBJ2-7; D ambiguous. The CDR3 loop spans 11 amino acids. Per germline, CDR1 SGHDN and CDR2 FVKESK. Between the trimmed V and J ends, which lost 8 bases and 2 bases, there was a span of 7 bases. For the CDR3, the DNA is TGTGCCAGCGGGCAAACCTACGAGCAGTACTTC. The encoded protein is CASGQTYEQYF.

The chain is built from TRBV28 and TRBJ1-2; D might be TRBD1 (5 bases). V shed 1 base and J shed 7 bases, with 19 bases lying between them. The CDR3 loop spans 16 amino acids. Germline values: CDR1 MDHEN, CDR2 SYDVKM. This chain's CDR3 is CASSLSQGGGRSGYTF. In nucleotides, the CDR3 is TGTGCCAGCAGTTTATCCCAAGGCGGGGGGAGGAGTGGCTACACCTTC.

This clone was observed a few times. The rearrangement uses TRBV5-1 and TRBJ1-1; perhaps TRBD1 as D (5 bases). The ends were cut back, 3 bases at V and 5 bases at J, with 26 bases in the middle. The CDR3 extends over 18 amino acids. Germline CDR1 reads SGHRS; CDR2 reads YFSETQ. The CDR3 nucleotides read TGCGCCAGCAGCTCCCTAGATGGGTCTTGGGGCTGGGGAACTGAAGCTTTCTTT. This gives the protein CASSSLDGSWGWGTEAFF.